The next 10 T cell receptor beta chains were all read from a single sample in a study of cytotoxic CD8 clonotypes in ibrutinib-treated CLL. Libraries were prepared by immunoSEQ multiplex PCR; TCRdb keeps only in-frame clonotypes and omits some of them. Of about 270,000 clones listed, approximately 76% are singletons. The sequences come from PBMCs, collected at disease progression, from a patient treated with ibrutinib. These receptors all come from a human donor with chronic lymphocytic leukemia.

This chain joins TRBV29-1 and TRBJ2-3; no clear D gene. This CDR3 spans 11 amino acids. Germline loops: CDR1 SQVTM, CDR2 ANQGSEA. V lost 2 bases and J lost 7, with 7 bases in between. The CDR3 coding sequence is TGCAGCGTTGAAACCGCCTATACGCAGTATTTT. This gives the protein CSVETAYTQYF.

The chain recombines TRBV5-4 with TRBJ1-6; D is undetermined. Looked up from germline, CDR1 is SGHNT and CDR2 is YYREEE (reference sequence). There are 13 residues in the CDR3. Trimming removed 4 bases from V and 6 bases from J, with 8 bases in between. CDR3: CASSPTGNSPLHF. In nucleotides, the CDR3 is TGTGCCAGCAGCCCGACGGGTAATTCACCCCTCCACTTT.

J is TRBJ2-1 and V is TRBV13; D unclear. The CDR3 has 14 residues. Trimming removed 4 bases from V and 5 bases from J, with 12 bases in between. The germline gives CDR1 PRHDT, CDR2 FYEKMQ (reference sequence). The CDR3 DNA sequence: TGTGCCAGCAGCTCCCTCCGTAGAGACAATGAGCAGTTCTTC. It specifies CASSSLRRDNEQFF.

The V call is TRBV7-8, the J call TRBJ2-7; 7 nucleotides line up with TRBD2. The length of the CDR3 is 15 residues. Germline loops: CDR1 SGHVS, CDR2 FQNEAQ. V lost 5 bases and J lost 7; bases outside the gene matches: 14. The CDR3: CASSREMSGIDEQYF. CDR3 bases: TGTGCCAGCAGCCGAGAAATGAGCGGGATAGATGAGCAGTACTTC.

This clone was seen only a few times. The CDR3: CAISVADEQYF. The CDR3 DNA follows: TGTGCCATCAGTGTAGCAGACGAGCAGTACTTC. The rearrangement joins TRBV10-3 to TRBJ2-7; D gene ambiguous. Trimming removed 4 bases at V and 5 bases at J, with 6 bases between. The germline V gene has CDR1 ENHRY and CDR2 SYGVKD. This CDR3 region has 11 residues.

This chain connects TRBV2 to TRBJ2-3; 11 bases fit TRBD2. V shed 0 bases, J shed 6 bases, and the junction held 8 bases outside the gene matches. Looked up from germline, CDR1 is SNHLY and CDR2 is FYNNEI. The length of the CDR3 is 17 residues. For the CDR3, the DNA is TGTGCCAGCAGTGAAGCGGGACTAGCGGACGGTCGGGATACGCAGTATTTT. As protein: CASSEAGLADGRDTQYF.

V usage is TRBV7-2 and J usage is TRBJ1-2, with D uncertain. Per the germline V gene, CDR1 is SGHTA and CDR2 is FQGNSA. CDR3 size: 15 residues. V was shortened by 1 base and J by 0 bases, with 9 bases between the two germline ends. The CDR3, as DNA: TGTGCCAGCAGCTTAGTCCGCAGCGCTAACTATGGCTACACCTTC. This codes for CASSLVRSANYGYTF.

CDR3 loop: CASSDPGFEQFF. For the CDR3, the DNA is TGTGCCAGCAGTGACCCAGGGTTTGAGCAGTTCTTC. The chain employs TRBV6-1 and TRBJ2-1; a possible D gene is TRBD1 (5 bases). V gave up 3 bases and J gave up 9 bases, with 9 bases separating them. CDR1 is MNHNS, CDR2 SASEGT, per germline. CDR3 length: 12 residues.

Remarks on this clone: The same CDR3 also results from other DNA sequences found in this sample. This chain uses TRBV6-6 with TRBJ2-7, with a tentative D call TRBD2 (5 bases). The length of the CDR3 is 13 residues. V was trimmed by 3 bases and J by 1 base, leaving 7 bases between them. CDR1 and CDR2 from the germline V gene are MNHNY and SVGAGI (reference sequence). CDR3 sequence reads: CASSYTSSYEQYF. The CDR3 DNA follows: TGTGCCAGCAGTTATACTAGTTCCTACGAGCAGTACTTC.

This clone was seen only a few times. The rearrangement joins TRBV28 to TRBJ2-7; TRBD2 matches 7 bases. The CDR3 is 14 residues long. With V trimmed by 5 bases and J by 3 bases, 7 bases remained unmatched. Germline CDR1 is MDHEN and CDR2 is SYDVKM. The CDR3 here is CASSLAASYYEQYF. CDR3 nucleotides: TGTGCCAGCAGTCTAGCGGCCTCTTACTACGAGCAGTACTTC.